This TCR beta chain stems from a study of blood T cell repertoires in COVID-19. This table comes from immunoSEQ multiplex PCR, and its TCRdb copy is limited to in-frame clones, with some not included. This table holds 280,000 or so clones, 90% found once. The study recruited people aged 18 to 89 years across some 23 US areas. Membership in each cohort depended on participant-reported clinical history. This clone was seen only once. Trimming pared 4 bases from V and 8 bases from J, leaving 11 bases between. This CDR3 contains 12 residues. The source of this sequence is a woman younger than 35 with acute COVID-19. What was sequenced was PBMCs or T cells enriched from blood (not recorded which). The chain links TRBV12-3 or TRBV12-4 to TRBJ1-1; D is possibly TRBD1 (5 bases). This CDR3 reads CASSYRQIEAFF. The CDR3 DNA sequence: TGTGCCAGCAGTTACCGACAGATAGAAGCTTTCTTT.